These 28 T cell receptor beta chains were sequenced from one sample in a study of Ad26.COV2.S vaccination and SARS-CoV-2 variants. Here immunoSEQ multiplex PCR was the method, and the copy in TCRdb shows in-frame clones only, minus some. The profile shows around 450,000 clones, approximately 90% of them singletons. The treatment was: around 19 received Ad26.COV2.S at low or high dose, single or two shots; several received placebo; per-sample allocation not given. Collection of samples fell on day 63 after the first vaccine or placebo injection. This material consisted of peripheral blood, taken in a trial of Ad26.COV2.S vaccine versus placebo. The source is a person between 18 and 59 years old who received the Ad26.COV2.S COVID-19 vaccine or a placebo.

The chain carries TRBV7-9 and TRBJ1-4; possibly TRBD1 for D (6 bases). This CDR3 contains 16 residues. The germline CDR1 and CDR2 sequences are SEHNR and FQNEAQ (reference sequence). Trimming took 5 bases from V and 8 from J, leaving 21 bases between them. The CDR3 DNA sequence: TGTGCCAGCAGCCCAAAACCCGGGGGGCTTTTCGAAAAACTGTTTTTT. Its protein is CASSPKPGGLFEKLFF.

This clone was counted once. This rearrangement joins TRBV28 to TRBJ2-4; D remains unclear. The V gene lost 6 bases and the J gene lost 0 bases, with 18 bases spanning the gap. The CDR3 is 17 residues long. From germline, CDR1 is MDHEN and CDR2 SYDVKM. The CDR3 DNA is TGTGCCAGCAGCCCCAGGCCCGGTCTCCTAGCCAAAAACATTCAGTACTTC. Translated: CASSPRPGLLAKNIQYF. Variable domain in full (rest from reference TRBV28 and TRBJ2-4): DVKVTQSSRYLVKRTGEKVFLECVQDMDHENMFWYRQDPGLGLRLIYFSYDVKMKEKGDIPEGYSVSREKKERFSLILESASTNQTSMYLCASSPRPGLLAKNIQYFGAGTRLSVL.

The gene calls are TRBV5-8 and TRBJ2-5; possible D gene TRBD2, 5 bases. Germline-derived CDR1 and CDR2 are SGHTS and YDEGEE. This CDR3 region has 14 residues. Deletions cut 4 bases from V and 4 bases from J, with 14 bases between. The CDR3 nucleotides read TGTGCCAGCAGCCCGGGATGGATCGGAGAGACCCAGTACTTC. Protein product: CASSPGWIGETQYF. Using reference TRBV5-8 and TRBJ2-5 for the parts outside the CDR3, the full variable domain is EAGVTQSPTHLIKTRGQQATLRCSPISGHTSVYWYQQALGLGLQFLLWYDEGEERNRGNFPPRFSGRQFPNYSSELNVNALELEDSALYLCASSPGWIGETQYFGPGTRLLVL.

This clone was seen at least ten times. The chain employs TRBV7-9 and TRBJ1-6; TRBD1 matches 7 bases. The germline V gene encodes CDR1 SEHNR and CDR2 FQNEAQ (reference sequence). V was pared by 0 bases and J by 10 bases, with 3 bases of the junction left unmatched. The CDR3 is 14 amino acids. This CDR3 reads CASSLAIGGSPLHF. DNA for the CDR3: TGTGCCAGCAGCTTAGCTATAGGGGGCTCACCCCTCCACTTT.

This chain links TRBV28 with TRBJ1-1, with TRBD1 matching 7 bases. The CDR3 contains 15 residues. V trimming: 3 bases; J trimming: 4 bases; junction bases outside the gene matches: 8. Germline CDR1 is MDHEN and CDR2 is SYDVKM. The CDR3, as DNA: TGTGCCAGCAGTTTGTGGACAGGACCCGGCACTGAAGCTTTCTTT. It encodes CASSLWTGPGTEAFF.

This clone was detected once. The V gene is TRBV5-1, the J gene TRBJ1-2; D is undetermined. This CDR3 is built from 13 residues. In germline, CDR1 is SGHRS, CDR2 YFSETQ. The V and J ends lost 1 base and 8 bases respectively, with 12 bases between them. CDR3 residues: CASSLLIGEGYTF. The CDR3 DNA follows: TGCGCCAGCAGCTTGTTGATCGGGGAGGGCTACACCTTC. The full variable domain, in which reference TRBV5-1 and TRBJ1-2 provide the parts outside the CDR3, is KAGVTQTPRYLIKTRGQQVTLSCSPISGHRSVSWYQQTPGQGLQFLFEYFSETQRNKGNFPGRFSGRQFSNSRSEMNVSTLELGDSALYLCASSLLIGEGYTFGSGTRLTVV.

For the CDR3, the DNA is TGTGCCAGCAGCGCTCGGGACAGACCTAATACGCAGTATTTT. Its translation: CASSARDRPNTQYF. The chain uses TRBV7-2 and TRBJ2-3; 7 nucleotides agree with TRBD1. This CDR3 has 14 amino acids. Unmatched junction bases numbered 9, after V lost 5 bases and J lost 7 bases. In germline, CDR1 is SGHTA, CDR2 FQGNSA.

This clone was counted only a few times. V is TRBV2 and J is TRBJ2-4; 9 nucleotides agree with TRBD1. The CDR3 covers 13 residues. Unmatched junction bases numbered 5, after V lost 5 bases and J lost 9 bases. Per germline, CDR1 SNHLY and CDR2 FYNNEI. The CDR3: CASSLGTGFIQYF. In DNA form, the CDR3 reads TGTGCCAGCAGTCTTGGGACAGGGTTCATTCAGTACTTC.

V and J are TRBV27 and TRBJ1-6; a weak D match, TRBD1 (6 bases). Germline V gene lookup returns CDR1 MNHEY and CDR2 SMNVEV (reference sequence). The CDR3 loop spans 15 amino acids. Trimming left V 9 bases short and J 9 bases short, with 21 bases between. The CDR3 spells CASAQKPGQTSPLHF. The CDR3 DNA sequence: TGTGCCAGTGCTCAAAAACCGGGACAAACTTCACCCCTCCACTTT.

The chain joins TRBV7-2 to TRBJ1-1; the match to TRBD1 covers 7 bases. The CDR3 loop spans 14 amino acids. Germline assignment: CDR1 SGHTA and CDR2 FQGNSA. The V gene end was trimmed by 6 bases and the J gene end by 0 bases; junction bases not matched to a gene: 4. In nucleotides, the CDR3 is TGTGCCAGCAGATCGGGACAGATGAACACTGAAGCTTTCTTT. Translating gives CASRSGQMNTEAFF.

This chain links TRBV4-1 with TRBJ2-3; D not certain. The CDR3 has 12 residues. Between the trimmed V and J ends, which lost 0 bases and 6 bases, there was a span of 4 bases. Looked up from germline, CDR1 is MGHRA and CDR2 is YSYEKL. The CDR3 sequence: CASSQDFDTQYF. CDR3 coding DNA: TGCGCCAGCAGCCAAGATTTCGATACGCAGTATTTT.

The rearrangement joins TRBV28 to TRBJ2-7, with D perhaps matching TRBD2 (7 bases). Trimming shortened V by 3 bases and J by 2 bases, and 17 bases separated the two germline ends. The CDR3 has 16 amino acids. CDR1 and CDR2 (germline): MDHEN, SYDVKM. CDR3 nucleotide sequence: TGTGCCAGCAGTTTCTTCAGCGGGACACTCCCCTACGAGCAGTACTTC. Translating gives CASSFFSGTLPYEQYF.

V gene TRBV6-5 combines with J gene TRBJ1-1; D gene unclear. The V end was cut by 6 bases, the J end by 3 bases, with 11 bases between. Germline V gene sequence: CDR1 MNHEY, CDR2 SVGAGI. This CDR3 is 13 amino acids long. Here the CDR3 DNA reads TGTGCCAGCAGCCCCAGGAGGTACACTGAAGCTTTCTTT. This sequence encodes CASSPRRYTEAFF.

The chain carries TRBV19 and TRBJ2-7, with 7 bases that match TRBD1. CDR1 is LNHDA and CDR2 is SQIVND in the germline V gene (reference sequence). The CDR3 has 14 residues. V lost 3 bases and J lost 6; bases outside the gene matches: 8. The DNA for the CDR3 is TGTGCCAGTAGTATTGGGACAGCACCGGGCGAGCAGTACTTC. Translating it yields CASSIGTAPGEQYF.

The chain is built from TRBV7-9 and TRBJ2-2, with no clear D. Per germline, CDR1 SEHNR and CDR2 FQNEAQ (reference sequence). V dropped 7 bases and J dropped 1 base, with 10 bases sitting between them. This CDR3 region has 14 residues. This chain's CDR3 is CASMQHGNTGELFF. CDR3 DNA sequence: TGTGCCAGCATGCAGCACGGGAACACCGGGGAGCTGTTTTTT.

V gene TRBV7-3 combines with J gene TRBJ2-1, with D perhaps matching TRBD1 (7 bases). Trimming shortened V by 2 bases and J by 8 bases, and 19 bases separated the two germline ends. CDR1 SGHTA and CDR2 FQGTGA come from the germline V gene. This CDR3 is built from 16 residues. In DNA, the CDR3 is TGTGCCAGCAGCTTATTAGCGACAGGGAGGTTCGATGAGCAGTTCTTC. Its translation is CASSLLATGRFDEQFF.

This chain uses TRBV5-1 with TRBJ1-2; 12 bases match TRBD1. CDR3 length equals 16 residues. V dropped 2 bases and J dropped 3; count of bases not matched to a gene: 5. Germline CDR1 is SGHRS and CDR2 is YFSETQ. CDR3 sequence: CASSLTGTGGDYGYTF. The CDR3 DNA reads as TGCGCCAGCAGCTTAACCGGGACAGGGGGCGACTATGGCTACACCTTC.

This clone was observed a single time. The rearrangement uses TRBV12-3 or TRBV12-4 and TRBJ2-2; no clear D gene. Trimming shortened V by 5 bases and J by 6 bases, and 10 bases separated the two germline ends. This CDR3 contains 13 residues. Here the CDR3 reads CASSVSGAGELFF. For the CDR3, the DNA is TGTGCCAGCAGTGTCTCCGGAGCCGGGGAGCTGTTTTTT.

This clone came up a few times. The chain couples TRBV28 to TRBJ1-5, with D perhaps TRBD1 (6 bases). V was shortened by 8 bases and J by 5 bases, with 19 bases between the two germline ends. The CDR3 is made up of 15 amino acids. CDR1 and CDR2 (germline): MDHEN, SYDVKM. The CDR3 is CASEVTRGGYQPQHF. The CDR3 DNA reads as TGTGCCAGCGAAGTTACAAGGGGGGGATATCAGCCCCAGCATTTT.

The chain couples TRBV5-4 to TRBJ2-3; 8 nucleotides match TRBD2. V lost 5 bases to trimming and J lost 0 bases; unmatched junction nucleotides: 8. Germline V lookup: CDR1 SGHNT, CDR2 YYREEE (reference sequence). This CDR3 has 16 amino acids. In DNA, the CDR3 is TGTGCCAGCAGAACGGGACTAGGGTATAGCACAGATACGCAGTATTTT. Translated: CASRTGLGYSTDTQYF.

The chain joins TRBV27 to TRBJ2-7; D could derive from TRBD1 or TRBD2 (7 bases each). The V gene's germline CDR1 is MNHEY and CDR2 SMNVEV (reference sequence). The CDR3 runs to 15 residues. V lost 0 bases, J lost 9 bases, and 18 bases lay in between. The CDR3 region has the DNA TGTGCCAGCAGTTTATCAAGCGGGACAGTCCTTCGGCAGTACTTC. Its protein is CASSLSSGTVLRQYF.

The table lists this clone with a count of one. V usage is TRBV5-1 and J usage is TRBJ2-3, with TRBD2 matching over 11 bases. CDR3 length: 15 residues. Germline values: CDR1 SGHRS, CDR2 YFSETQ. The ends lost 0 bases at V and 7 bases at J; junction bases unmatched: 4. The CDR3 coding sequence is TGCGCCAGCAGCTTGGATAGCGGGAGGGGGAATACGCAGTATTTT. Translation: CASSLDSGRGNTQYF. The whole variable domain, remainder taken from reference TRBV5-1 and TRBJ2-3, is KAGVTQTPRYLIKTRGQQVTLSCSPISGHRSVSWYQQTPGQGLQFLFEYFSETQRNKGNFPGRFSGRQFSNSRSEMNVSTLELGDSALYLCASSLDSGRGNTQYFGPGTRLTVL.

V usage is TRBV5-1 and J usage is TRBJ2-3; no definite D call. CDR3 length equals 14 residues. Trimming left V 0 bases short and J 9 bases short, with 14 bases between. The germline V gene has CDR1 SGHRS and CDR2 YFSETQ. The CDR3 DNA reads TGCGCCAGCAGCTTGGCCGAAACCCCTGGAACGCAGTATTTT. The encoded protein is CASSLAETPGTQYF.

V usage is TRBV29-1 and J usage is TRBJ1-5; D possibly corresponds to TRBD1 (5 bases). This CDR3 comprises 13 residues. V lost 4 bases, J lost 3 bases, and 10 bases lay in between. Per the germline V gene, CDR1 is SQVTM and CDR2 is ANQGSEA. CDR3 coding DNA: TGCAGCGTTGGGTGGGGGAACAATCAGCCCCAGCATTTT. Its protein is CSVGWGNNQPQHF.

The J gene is TRBJ1-5, the V gene TRBV6-5; D might be TRBD1 (6 bases). This CDR3 comprises 12 residues. Trimming pared 7 bases from V and 2 bases from J, leaving 6 bases between. Germline V CDR1 and CDR2: MNHEY, SVGAGI. The CDR3 nucleotides are TGTGCCAGCAACAGGGGCAATCAGCCCCAGCATTTT. This encodes CASNRGNQPQHF.

The rearrangement joins TRBV30 to TRBJ2-7, with D perhaps given as TRBD1 or TRBD2 (5 bases each). The ends were cut back, 5 bases at V and 2 bases at J, with 16 bases in the middle. This CDR3 contains 14 residues. From germline, CDR1 is GTSNPN and CDR2 SVGIG (reference sequence). The chain's CDR3 is CAWQLSTGPYEQYF. CDR3 DNA: TGTGCCTGGCAATTAAGCACGGGGCCCTACGAGCAGTACTTC.

The chain carries TRBV28 and TRBJ2-7; 9 nucleotides line up with TRBD2. Looked up from germline, CDR1 is MDHEN and CDR2 is SYDVKM. The CDR3 has 15 amino acids. The V segment lost 6 bases and the J segment 5 bases; nucleotides outside the gene matches: 11. CDR3 DNA: TGTGCCAGCAGGACAACGGGACTAGCTCGCGACGAGCAGTACTTC. Its protein product is CASRTTGLARDEQYF.

V is TRBV7-2 and J is TRBJ2-1, with D perhaps matching TRBD2 (6 bases). The length of the CDR3 is 15 residues. The ends were cut back, 9 bases at V and 9 bases at J, with 24 bases in the middle. Germline lookup yields CDR1 SGHTA and CDR2 FQGNSA. This chain's CDR3 is CASGNGGTKSPEQFF. Written as DNA, the CDR3 is TGTGCCAGTGGGAATGGGGGGACCAAGTCCCCTGAGCAGTTCTTC.